The entry below describes one T cell receptor beta chain. The antigen is undetermined. The data stem from a study of cytotoxic CD8 clonotypes in ibrutinib-treated CLL. At the level of the study: By median approximately 63 months, approximately twelve had progressed and around 15 stayed remitted; responses had been 2 complete and approximately 24 partial. General study findings and limits: Samples were collected at differing times from sustained-remission and progressing patients.

The intended depth for sequencing was 1 in 200,000 to 1 in 1 million T cells. Only in-frame clones appear in the TCRdb table, and some are missing; sequencing was by immunoSEQ multiplex PCR. The sample shows some 84,000 clones, more than 70% of them seen only once. The CDR3 totals 14 residues. Germline CDR1 is MNHEY and CDR2 is SMNVEV (reference sequence). V was clipped by 3 bases and J by 6 bases, with 15 bases between them. The gene calls are TRBV27 and TRBJ2-7; no firm D call. The origin of this receptor is a human donor with chronic lymphocytic leukemia. The source was PBMCs, collected before ibrutinib treatment. CDR3 in amino acids: CASSFSQSGPEQYF. The CDR3 nucleotides are TGTGCCAGCAGTTTTAGCCAGTCGGGCCCCGAGCAGTACTTC.